This T cell receptor beta chain was identified in a study of vaccination and CD4 T cells after COVID-19. Findings and limits, study-wide: Convalescent patients' vaccine-specific clones were spike mono-reactive in 304 of 307 cases.

Per the germline V gene, CDR1 is DFQATT and CDR2 is SNEGSKA (reference sequence). The CDR3 totals 12 residues. Trimming pared 5 bases from V and 6 bases from J, leaving 13 bases between. The Oncomine TCR Beta short-read assay was what sequenced the DNA obtained from cultured CD4+ T cells. A single record per CDR3 protein comes from TCRdb applying MiXCR to the PCR reads. The sample consists of roughly 20,000 distinct CDR3 sequences, approximately 42% of them appearing once. Time point of the sample: late sampling 161 to 241 days after vaccination in three convalescent patients. The sample's treatment: approximately 9-day PBMC culture with coronavirus spike peptide pools or control peptides (ViraFEST assay). This clonotype was counted only a few times. The antigen is undetermined.

Specimen: CD4+ T cells from blood, cultured in vitro, collected about 7 months after SARS-CoV-2 vaccination. The J gene is TRBJ1-1, the V gene TRBV20-1; D perhaps matches TRBD1 (6 bases). The TCR sequence derives from a human donor who had recovered from COVID-19. CDR3: CSARQEGAEAFF. DNA for the CDR3: TGCAGTGCTCGACAGGAGGGCGCTGAAGCTTTCTTT.